Listed below are T cell receptor beta chains from one sample, sequenced in a study of shared T cell receptors in the human thymus. The repertoire was sequenced with immunoSEQ multiplex PCR; TCRdb's copy has only in-frame clones and lacks some. The sample records 540,000 or so clones, more than 75% being singletons. These data were also reused for a study on human thymus T cells.

Sequencing was performed on thymocytes. The receptor set was obtained from a boy younger than two with a congenital heart defect. The CDR3 runs from the conserved cysteine through the conserved F or W. A D gene is named only where the DNA matches it firmly. For some rows the clone size is stated as once, few or many, or as a class when expanded; others skip it.

size: .
V: TRBV18
D: .
J: TRBJ2-7
CDR3: CASSPGQLNYEQYF
DNA: TGTGCCAGCTCACCAGGGCAGCTAAATTACGAGCAGTACTTC

size: .
V: TRBV4-1
D: .
J: TRBJ1-5
CDR3: CASSQDLEGGNQPQHF
DNA: TGCGCCAGCAGCCAAGATTTAGAGGGGGGGAATCAGCCCCAGCATTTT

size: once
V: TRBV30
D: .
J: TRBJ2-7
CDR3: CAWSDQRARPSEQYF
DNA: TGTGCCTGGAGCGACCAGAGGGCACGACCCTCCGAGCAGTACTTC

size: .
V: TRBV19
D: TRBD1
J: TRBJ1-2
CDR3: CASSMTTGGVPTNYGYTF
DNA: TGTGCCAGTAGTATGACGACAGGGGGCGTTCCTACTAACTATGGCTACACCTTC

size: .
V: TRBV28
D: .
J: TRBJ2-1
CDR3: CASNRGGSSYNEQFF
DNA: TGTGCCAGCAATCGCGGGGGCAGCTCCTACAATGAGCAGTTCTTC

size: .
V: TRBV7-2
D: .
J: TRBJ1-5
CDR3: CASSLQGTSNQPQHF
DNA: TGTGCCAGCAGCTTACAGGGGACCAGCAATCAGCCCCAGCATTTT

size: .
V: TRBV28
D: TRBD1
J: TRBJ1-2
CDR3: CASRLLRQGVIYGYTF
DNA: TGTGCCAGCAGGTTACTCCGACAGGGGGTGATCTATGGCTACACCTTC

size: .
V: TRBV10-3
D: .
J: TRBJ2-7
CDR3: CAISESRGRGDPAPEEQYF
DNA: TGTGCCATCAGTGAGTCTAGAGGCAGGGGGGACCCGGCACCGGAGGAGCAGTACTTC

size: .
V: TRBV7-9
D: .
J: TRBJ2-5
CDR3: CASSLIQSGETGQETQYF
DNA: TGTGCCAGCAGCTTAATCCAGTCTGGAGAGACGGGGCAAGAGACCCAGTACTTC

size: few
V: TRBV28
D: .
J: TRBJ1-1
CDR3: CASSLWGERDTEAFF
DNA: TGTGCCAGCAGTTTATGGGGAGAGCGGGACACTGAAGCTTTCTTT

size: once
V: TRBV30
D: .
J: TRBJ1-1
CDR3: CAWRGDLDTEAFF
DNA: TGTGCCTGGAGAGGGGATTTGGACACTGAAGCTTTCTTT

size: .
V: TRBV4-3
D: TRBD1
J: TRBJ2-2
CDR3: CASSPGTGCTGELFF
DNA: TGCGCCAGCAGCCCTGGGACAGGGTGCACCGGGGAGCTGTTTTTT

size: .
V: TRBV6-5
D: TRBD2
J: TRBJ2-7
CDR3: CASSALAGAYEQYF
DNA: TGTGCCAGCAGCGCCCTAGCGGGAGCGTACGAGCAGTACTTC

size: .
V: TRBV7-2
D: .
J: TRBJ2-1
CDR3: CASSLEPSAAYNEQFF
DNA: TGTGCCAGCAGCTTAGAGCCTAGCGCCGCCTACAATGAGCAGTTCTTC

size: .
V: TRBV5-1
D: TRBD1
J: TRBJ2-7
CDR3: CASAGQGGYEQYF
DNA: TGCGCCAGCGCGGGACAGGGTGGTTACGAGCAGTACTTC

size: .
V: TRBV13
D: .
J: TRBJ1-4
CDR3: CASSLSGSEKLFF
DNA: TGTGCCAGCAGCTTATCCGGGAGCGAAAAACTGTTTTTT

size: .
V: TRBV11-3
D: TRBD2
J: TRBJ2-1
CDR3: CASSSPRGRASYNEQFF
DNA: TGTGCCAGCAGCTCCCCACGCGGGAGGGCGTCCTACAATGAGCAGTTCTTC

size: .
V: TRBV10-3
D: TRBD2
J: TRBJ2-3
CDR3: CAIGLAAKDTQYF
DNA: TGTGCCATCGGTCTAGCGGCTAAAGATACGCAGTATTTT

size: .
V: TRBV28
D: .
J: TRBJ1-2
CDR3: CASKTPRGVDGYTF
DNA: TGTGCCAGCAAGACTCCCCGGGGGGTCGATGGCTACACCTTC

size: .
V: TRBV19
D: TRBD1
J: TRBJ2-7
CDR3: CASSPRTGVLLSYEQYF
DNA: TGTGCCAGTAGTCCACGGACAGGGGTGCTATTATCCTACGAGCAGTACTTC

size: .
V: TRBV7-6
D: .
J: TRBJ2-3
CDR3: CASSLPDRGGTDTQYF
DNA: TGTGCCAGCAGCTTACCCGACAGGGGAGGGACAGATACGCAGTATTTT

size: .
V: TRBV5-1
D: .
J: TRBJ1-1
CDR3: CASANRDTEAFF
DNA: TGCGCCAGCGCTAACAGGGACACTGAAGCTTTCTTT

size: .
V: TRBV25-1
D: TRBD2
J: TRBJ2-5
CDR3: CASSGPPGPGGRAQYF
DNA: TGTGCCAGCAGTGGACCCCCGGGGCCGGGAGGAAGGGCCCAGTACTTC

size: .
V: TRBV7-9
D: TRBD2
J: TRBJ2-7
CDR3: CASSLFIVAGAYEQYF
DNA: TGTGCCAGCAGCCTCTTCATCGTAGCGGGAGCCTACGAGCAGTACTTC

size: .
V: TRBV4-3
D: .
J: TRBJ2-3
CDR3: CASSQERRPIDTQYF
DNA: TGCGCCAGCAGCCAAGAGAGGCGCCCCATAGATACGCAGTATTTT

size: .
V: TRBV18
D: TRBD2
J: TRBJ2-5
CDR3: CASSPTRLAGGETQYF
DNA: TGTGCCAGCTCACCAACGCGACTAGCGGGAGGGGAGACCCAGTACTTC

size: .
V: TRBV4-2
D: TRBD2
J: TRBJ2-1
CDR3: CASSPDGRECKNEQFF
DNA: TGTGCCAGCAGCCCTGATGGGCGGGAGTGTAAAAATGAGCAGTTCTTC

size: once
V: TRBV4-3
D: .
J: TRBJ2-1
CDR3: CASSQDRSNEQFF
DNA: TGCGCCAGCAGCCAAGATCGGAGCAATGAGCAGTTCTTC

size: .
V: TRBV2
D: .
J: TRBJ1-2
CDR3: CASSELGQGNGYTF
DNA: TGTGCCAGCAGTGAACTGGGACAAGGGAATGGCTACACCTTC

size: few
V: TRBV4-1
D: TRBD2
J: TRBJ2-1
CDR3: CASSHQREGQDNEQFF
DNA: TGCGCCAGCAGCCATCAGCGGGAGGGCCAAGACAATGAGCAGTTCTTC

size: few
V: TRBV4-3
D: .
J: TRBJ2-1
CDR3: CASSQVDSSYNEQFF
DNA: TGCGCCAGCAGCCAAGTGGACAGCTCCTACAATGAGCAGTTCTTC

size: .
V: TRBV30
D: .
J: TRBJ1-1
CDR3: CAWTGQLNTEAFF
DNA: TGTGCCTGGACAGGGCAGCTGAACACTGAAGCTTTCTTT

size: .
V: TRBV27
D: TRBD2
J: TRBJ2-3
CDR3: CASSSAAGASTDTQYF
DNA: TGTGCCAGCAGTTCCGCAGCGGGAGCTAGCACAGATACGCAGTATTTT

size: .
V: TRBV25-1
D: TRBD2
J: TRBJ2-5
CDR3: CASSVSSGHETQYF
DNA: TGTGCCAGCAGTGTCTCTAGCGGGCACGAGACCCAGTACTTC

size: .
V: TRBV10-3
D: TRBD1
J: TRBJ1-5
CDR3: CAISEGDRGSYSNQPQHF
DNA: TGTGCCATCAGTGAAGGAGACAGGGGTTCGTATAGCAATCAGCCCCAGCATTTT

size: .
V: TRBV28
D: TRBD1
J: TRBJ1-1
CDR3: CASSQTHPGTRGRGTEAFF
DNA: TGTGCCAGCAGCCAGACGCATCCAGGGACCAGGGGGCGAGGCACTGAAGCTTTCTTT

size: .
V: TRBV7-7
D: .
J: TRBJ2-5
CDR3: CASSTDRDKETQYF
DNA: TGTGCCAGCAGCACTGACCGGGACAAAGAGACCCAGTACTTC

size: .
V: TRBV6-5
D: .
J: TRBJ1-1
CDR3: CASSPPRYPENGALF
DNA: TGTGCCAGCAGCCCCCCGAGATATCCGGAGAATGGTGCCCTATTT